This T cell receptor (beta chain) was identified during a study of T cell repertoires in cytomegalovirus infection (dated by TCRdb to between 2017 and 2020). Background for the entire study: Because public TCR beta signatures pointed to carriage of CMV infection together with the matching HLA type, the HLA type of each donor mattered for the analysis.

The sequencing machine was an Illumina HiSeq 1500. TCRdb took the public reads, trimmed them with fastp at Q25, ran MiXCR for clone calling and kept in-frame beta chains. Rows are combined by CDR3 protein, so each entry shows the most common genes and DNA. This sample gives around 280,000 distinct CDR3 sequences in total; approximately 10% of them show up just once. Approximately 2.4% of the sample lies in the top ten. CDR1 and CDR2 were assigned from the germline V gene as SGHDT and YYEEEE. Taken from cysteine to phenylalanine, the CDR3 has 12 residues. The CDR3 DNA has 36 bases and is translated from base 1. The trim is 1 base for V and 9 bases for J, with a gap of 7 bases between the germline ends. This clonotype was picked up many times. This clone's antigen is unknown. No per-base quality is available; no much larger clone lies one base away. What the study reported, not specific to this receptor: In the ex vivo response, HLA-C-restricted CMV-specific TCR beta clonotypes were dominant, and in two of eight donors the single most frequent clonotype came from this HLA-C-restricted group. In both this cohort and an independent approximately 370-donor cohort, the cumulative frequency of public TCR beta family members distinguished carriers of CMV infection plus the relevant HLA type.

The V and J segments used are TRBV5-6 and TRBJ2-2; no D gene call is confident. This receptor was identified in a human donor in good health (CMV status not recorded). Some clones in this sample may be carry-over from other donors' samples. The specimen was PBMCs. The DNA sequence is TGTGCCAGCAGCTTGTCCGGGCGGGAGCTGTTTTTT. It translates as CASSLSGRELFF.